These T cell receptor beta chains were read from a single sample in a study of blood T cells in healthy people across ages. A single record per CDR3 protein comes from TCRdb applying MiXCR to the 5' RACE reads. Among over 550,000 distinct CDR3 sequences listed, 25% to 30% were seen once. The material sequenced was blood. These receptors were taken from a woman aged 80 or over in good health. CDR3s include the opening cysteine and the closing phenylalanine or tryptophan. Each record gives: CDR3 length, J gene, D gene, clone size, V gene, CDR3 protein, CDR3 DNA. A D gene is named only where the DNA matches it firmly. Not all rows give a size; the values are once, few, many and, for expanded clones, a class.

18	TRBJ2-3	TRBD2	many	TRBV2	CASSLKRPGLVNPDTQYF	TGTGCCAGCAGTTTAAAACGGCCGGGACTAGTCAACCCAGATACGCAGTATTTT
14	TRBJ2-1	NA	many	TRBV4-2	CASSPGGDYNEQFF	TGTGCCAGCAGCCCGGGGGGCGACTACAATGAGCAGTTCTTC
15	TRBJ2-3	TRBD2	many	TRBV4-1	CASSQGQRGSDTQYF	TGCGCCAGCAGCCAAGGCCAGCGGGGTTCAGATACGCAGTATTTT
15	TRBJ2-7	TRBD1	many	TRBV29-1	CSVDSQGVSSYEQYF	TGCAGCGTTGACTCACAGGGGGTAAGCTCCTACGAGCAGTACTTC
14	TRBJ1-1	NA	NA	TRBV6-2/TRBV6-3	CASSRERVSTEAFF	TGTGCCAGCAGTCGGGAGAGGGTGAGCACTGAAGCTTTCTTT
17	TRBJ2-6	TRBD1	NA	TRBV29-1	CSGEDRGLPSGANVLTF	TGCAGCGGAGAGGACAGGGGGCTTCCCTCTGGGGCCAACGTCCTGACTTTC
17	TRBJ2-7	TRBD2	many	TRBV4-2	CASSHAGLAGKGYEQYF	TGTGCCAGCAGCCATGCGGGACTAGCGGGGAAAGGGTACGAGCAGTACTTC
14	TRBJ2-3	TRBD1	once	TRBV20-1	CSASEGTGVNTQYF	TGCAGTGCTAGCGAAGGAACAGGGGTGAATACGCAGTATTTT
15	TRBJ2-7	TRBD2	once	TRBV20-1	CSLLERGWSYNEQYF	TGCAGCCTCCTAGAGCGGGGGTGGTCCTACAATGAGCAGTACTTC
14	TRBJ2-5	NA	NA	TRBV4-1	CASSQEGSGETQYF	TGCGCCAGCAGCCAAGAAGGATCTGGTGAGACCCAGTACTTC
13	TRBJ1-5	NA	few	TRBV28	CASSPPDYGPQHF	TGTGCCAGCAGCCCACCTGACTACGGGCCCCAGCATTTT
15	TRBJ1-2	TRBD1	many	TRBV12-3/TRBV12-4	CASRMSSGQVYGYTF	TGTGCCAGCAGGATGTCGTCGGGACAGGTCTATGGCTACACCTTC
14	TRBJ2-5	NA	few	TRBV5-1	CASSLETSQETQYF	TGCGCCAGCAGCTTGGAAACTAGCCAAGAGACCCAGTACTTC
15	TRBJ1-5	NA	NA	TRBV18	CASSPGYAGDQPQHF	TGTGCCAGCTCACCGGGGTATGCAGGCGATCAGCCCCAGCATTTT
16	TRBJ2-5	TRBD2	many	TRBV3-1	CASSQASGAFRETQYF	TGTGCCAGCAGCCAAGCTAGCGGGGCCTTCCGTGAGACCCAGTACTTC
15	TRBJ1-4	NA	NA	TRBV6-5	CASSYSTRGREKLFF	TGTGCCAGCAGTTACTCGACCCGGGGTCGTGAAAAACTGTTTTTT
14	TRBJ2-5	TRBD1	many	TRBV20-1	CSASDRGHGETQYF	TGCAGTGCTTCTGACAGGGGGCACGGAGAGACCCAGTACTTC
14	TRBJ1-2	TRBD1	many	TRBV7-9	CASSYPGQGNGYTF	TGTGCCAGCAGTTATCCGGGACAGGGGAATGGCTACACCTTC
14	TRBJ1-2	NA	many	TRBV27	CASSRWEGGYGYTF	TGTGCCAGCAGCCGCTGGGAGGGCGGCTATGGCTACACCTTC
14	TRBJ2-3	TRBD2	NA	TRBV10-3	CATTTSGGPDTQYF	TGTGCCACCACGACTAGCGGGGGCCCGGATACGCAGTATTTT
15	TRBJ2-1	NA	once	TRBV7-8	CASSGSGLAIRDQFF	TGTGCCAGCTCGGGGTCTGGGCTAGCTATTCGGGACCAGTTCTTC
13	TRBJ2-5	NA	few	TRBV5-1	CASSSGRGETQYF	TGCGCCAGCAGCTCCGGACGAGGAGAGACCCAGTACTTC
14	TRBJ2-5	NA	many	TRBV5-1	CASRGTKLQETQYF	TGCGCCAGCAGGGGAACAAAACTACAAGAGACCCAGTACTTC
16	TRBJ1-5	NA	many	TRBV4-2	CASSQDGAGHNQPQHF	TGTGCCAGCAGCCAAGATGGGGCGGGGCACAATCAGCCCCAGCATTTT
18	TRBJ1-1	NA	many	TRBV12-3/TRBV12-4	CATLGDSHTLLTPAEAFF	TGTGCCACCCTGGGTGACTCACATACTCTCCTCACCCCAGCCGAAGCTTTCTTT
14	TRBJ1-4	TRBD1	NA	TRBV30	CAWSRDRGPEKLFF	TGTGCCTGGAGTAGGGACAGGGGGCCTGAAAAACTGTTTTTT
12	TRBJ2-7	TRBD1	many	TRBV28	CASSMTGVTQYF	TGTGCCAGCAGTATGACAGGGGTTACGCAGTACTTC
13	TRBJ1-2	NA	few	TRBV29-1	CSVEHPGDYGYTF	TGCAGCGTTGAACATCCTGGGGACTATGGCTACACCTTC
15	TRBJ2-2	TRBD2	NA	TRBV12-3/TRBV12-4	CASSFTSGGTGELFF	TGTGCCAGCAGTTTCACTAGCGGGGGAACCGGGGAGCTGTTTTTT
13	TRBJ2-3	NA	many	TRBV7-2	CASSWQGTDTQYF	TGTGCCAGCAGCTGGCAGGGCACAGATACGCAGTATTTT
15	TRBJ1-1	NA	many	TRBV12-3/TRBV12-4	CASSPRTSTNTEAFF	TGTGCCAGCAGCCCCCGGACATCTACGAACACTGAAGCTTTCTTT
14	TRBJ1-1	TRBD1	NA	TRBV5-1	CASSWTGAHTEAFF	TGCGCCAGCAGCTGGACAGGGGCCCACACTGAAGCTTTCTTT
17	TRBJ2-3	TRBD2	many	TRBV18	CASSPYEPGLASDTQYF	TGTGCCAGCTCACCGTACGAACCGGGACTAGCCTCAGATACGCAGTATTTT
13	TRBJ1-4	NA	many	TRBV2	CATSTLTVEKLFF	TGTGCCACCTCCACCTTGACAGTTGAAAAACTGTTTTTT
14	TRBJ2-3	NA	NA	TRBV5-1	CASSDGDSTDTQYF	TGCGCCAGCAGCGACGGCGATAGCACAGATACGCAGTATTTT
16	TRBJ2-5	TRBD1	few	TRBV3-1	CASSQGRGTGEETQYF	TGTGCCAGCAGCCAAGGGAGGGGGACAGGGGAAGAGACCCAGTACTTC
16	TRBJ2-1	TRBD2	many	TRBV7-3	CASSRIAGGTVPEQFF	TGTGCCAGCAGTCGAATAGCGGGGGGCACGGTACCCGAGCAGTTCTTC
14	TRBJ1-5	NA	NA	TRBV6-1	CASLRGAPDQPQHF	TGTGCCAGCTTGAGGGGGGCACCTGATCAGCCCCAGCATTTT
14	TRBJ2-5	NA	many	TRBV7-9	CASSLDTGRETQYF	TGTGCCAGCAGCTTAGATACAGGGAGGGAGACCCAGTACTTC
13	TRBJ1-5	NA	NA	TRBV30	CVWSDRNNQPQHF	TGTGTCTGGAGTGACAGAAACAATCAGCCCCAGCATTTT
17	TRBJ2-3	TRBD1	few	TRBV5-1	CASRLGTGTQSTDTQYF	TGCGCCAGCAGGTTAGGGACAGGGACTCAGAGCACAGATACGCAGTATTTT
13	TRBJ1-5	NA	NA	TRBV6-1	CASSPGPMPPQHF	TGTGCCAGCAGTCCAGGGCCAATGCCGCCCCAGCATTTT
14	TRBJ2-3	NA	many	TRBV5-5	CASSLGYLADTQYF	TGTGCCAGCAGCTTGGGGTACCTCGCAGATACGCAGTATTTT
16	TRBJ2-2	NA	few	TRBV6-5	CASSYWVAMGPGELFF	TGTGCCAGCAGTTACTGGGTAGCAATGGGTCCCGGGGAGCTGTTTTTT
15	TRBJ2-7	TRBD1	many	TRBV5-1	CASSFRGQGAGEQYF	TGCGCCAGCAGCTTCCGAGGACAGGGGGCGGGGGAGCAGTACTTC
14	TRBJ1-5	NA	many	TRBV12-3/TRBV12-4	CASSPQGFNQPQHF	TGTGCCAGCAGTCCGCAGGGGTTCAATCAGCCCCAGCATTTT
13	TRBJ2-7	TRBD1	NA	TRBV10-3	CAITWDRVHEQYF	TGTGCCATCACATGGGACAGGGTGCACGAGCAGTACTTC
16	TRBJ1-1	NA	NA	TRBV4-1	CASSQERSRVRILAFF	TGCGCCAGCAGCCAAGAACGAAGTCGAGTGAGGATATTGGCTTTCTTT
14	TRBJ1-6	NA	NA	TRBV7-8	CASSYVGANSPLHF	TGTGCCAGCAGCTATGTGGGGGCAAATTCACCCCTCCACTTT
15	TRBJ2-1	TRBD2	many	TRBV28	CASSKTGTSPNEQFF	TGTGCCAGCAGCAAAACCGGGACTAGCCCCAATGAGCAGTTCTTC